The text below deals with one T cell receptor (beta chain). Its matching antigen is unknown. The data originate from a study of beta chain features in type 1 diabetes. Study-level results: High-TCR-expressing cells could be over-represented by cDNA sequencing.

V dropped 6 bases and J dropped 9; count of bases not matched to a gene: 11. Germline V CDR1 and CDR2: SNHLY, FYNNEI. The CDR3 sequence is 15 residues long. As every portion of the isolated RNA was reverse transcribed, the sequencing read expressed TCRB transcripts. The average read count of naive, central memory and regulatory T cell samples was approximately 3.9 million. TCRdb's copy holds only in-frame clones and misses some; the assay was immunoSEQ multiplex PCR. The table has approximately 400,000 clones, less than 15% seen once. The clonotype originates from a woman between 18 and 29 years old in good health. The rearrangement joins TRBV2 to TRBJ2-1; 10 bases align to TRBD2. The sample taken for sequencing was naive CD4+ T cells from blood. This chain's CDR3 is CASRKLAGRVGEQFF. The CDR3 DNA sequence: TGTGCCAGCAGGAAACTAGCGGGAAGGGTTGGTGAGCAGTTCTTC.